This TCR beta chain was sequenced in a study of patients and donors after allogeneic stem cell transplantation. V trimming: 5 bases; J trimming: 2 bases; junction bases outside the gene matches: 8. The CDR3 is 16 amino acids. Germline V gene lookup returns CDR1 SGHAT and CDR2 FQNNGV. A single record per CDR3 protein comes from TCRdb applying MiXCR to the RT-PCR reads. Of some 960,000 distinct CDR3 sequences listed, about a sixth are singletons. The source material was blood, either unsorted or a sorted T cell fraction (not recorded which). The rearrangement uses TRBV11-2 and TRBJ2-3, with 9 nucleotides matching TRBD2. The TCR comes from a human donor who was either an allogeneic HSCT recipient or a stem cell or donor lymphocyte infusion donor (not recorded which). It is not recorded whose cells these are; they may come from a transplant donor. This chain's CDR3 is CASSHSTSGTTDTQYF. CDR3 nucleotides: TGTGCCAGCAGCCATTCGACTAGCGGCACCACAGATACGCAGTATTTT.